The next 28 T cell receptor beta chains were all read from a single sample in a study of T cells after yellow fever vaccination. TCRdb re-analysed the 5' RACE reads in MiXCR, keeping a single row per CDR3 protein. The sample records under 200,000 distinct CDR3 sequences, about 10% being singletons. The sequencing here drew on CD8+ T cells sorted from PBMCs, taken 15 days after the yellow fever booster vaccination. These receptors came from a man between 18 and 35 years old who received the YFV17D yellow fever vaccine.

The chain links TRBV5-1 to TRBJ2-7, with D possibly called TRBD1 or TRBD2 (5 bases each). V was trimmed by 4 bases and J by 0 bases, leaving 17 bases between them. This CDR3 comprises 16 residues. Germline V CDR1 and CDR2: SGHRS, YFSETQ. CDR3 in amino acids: CASSPGTGLSSYEQYF. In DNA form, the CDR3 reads TGCGCCAGCAGCCCCGGGACGGGGTTGAGCTCCTACGAGCAGTACTTC.

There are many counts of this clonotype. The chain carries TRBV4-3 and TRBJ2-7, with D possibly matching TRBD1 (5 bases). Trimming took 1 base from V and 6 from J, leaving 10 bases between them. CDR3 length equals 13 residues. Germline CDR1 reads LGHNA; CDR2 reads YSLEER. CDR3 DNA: TGCGCCAGCAGCCAAGTAGCAGGGCGCGAGCAGTACGTC. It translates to CASSQVAGREQYV.

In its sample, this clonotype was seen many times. CDR3 nucleotides: TGTGCCAGCGGGGCCGGGGGGCACACAGATACGCAGTATTTT. Protein: CASGAGGHTDTQYF. V is TRBV6-4 and J is TRBJ2-3; possible D gene TRBD2, 7 bases. The CDR3 loop spans 14 amino acids. Germline V gene data show CDR1 as MRHNA and CDR2 as SNTAGT. V lost 8 bases, J lost 2 bases, and 14 bases lay in between.

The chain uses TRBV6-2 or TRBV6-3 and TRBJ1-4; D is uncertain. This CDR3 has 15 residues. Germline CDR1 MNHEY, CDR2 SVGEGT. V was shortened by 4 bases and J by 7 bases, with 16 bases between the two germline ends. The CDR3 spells CASSSLPFLSEKLFF. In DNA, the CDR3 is TGTGCCAGCAGTTCATTGCCTTTTCTGAGTGAAAAACTGTTTTTT.

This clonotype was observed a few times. This CDR3 reads CASSPPLEPDTQYF. Written as DNA, the CDR3 is TGTGCCAGCTCACCACCCTTGGAACCAGATACGCAGTATTTT. This sequence joins TRBV18 and TRBJ2-3; D ambiguous. Trimming removed 0 bases from V and 4 bases from J, with 8 bases in between. The CDR3 has 14 residues. Germline V lookup: CDR1 KGHSH, CDR2 LQKENI.

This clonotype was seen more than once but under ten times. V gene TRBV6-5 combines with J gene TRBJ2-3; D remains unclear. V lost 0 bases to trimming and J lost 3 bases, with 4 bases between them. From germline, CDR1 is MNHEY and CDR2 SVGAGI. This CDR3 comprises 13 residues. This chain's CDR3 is CASSYSKTDTQYF. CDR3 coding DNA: TGTGCCAGCAGTTACTCCAAGACAGATACGCAGTATTTT.

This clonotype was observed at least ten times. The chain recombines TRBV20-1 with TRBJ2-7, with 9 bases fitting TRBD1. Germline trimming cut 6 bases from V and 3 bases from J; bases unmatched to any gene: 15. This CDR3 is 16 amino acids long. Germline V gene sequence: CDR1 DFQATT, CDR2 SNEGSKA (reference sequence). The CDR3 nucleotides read TGCAGTGCCCTGGACAGGGGTTCCTTTATTTACTACGAGCAGTACTTC. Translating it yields CSALDRGSFIYYEQYF.

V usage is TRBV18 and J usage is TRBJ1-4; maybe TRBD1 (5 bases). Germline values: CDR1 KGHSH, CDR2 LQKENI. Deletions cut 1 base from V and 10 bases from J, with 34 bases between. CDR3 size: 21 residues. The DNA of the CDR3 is TGTGCCAGCTCACCACGGTCGTATTCCGGGGCCGACCGCAGGGCGAGTGGAAAACTGTTTTTT. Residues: CASSPRSYSGADRRASGKLFF. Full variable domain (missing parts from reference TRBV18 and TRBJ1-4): NAGVMQNPRHLVRRRGQEARLRCSPMKGHSHVYWYRQLPEEGLKFMVYLQKENIIDESGMPKERFSAEFPKEGPSILRIQQVVRGDSAAYFCASSPRSYSGADRRASGKLFFGSGTQLSVL.

The CDR3 coding sequence is TGTGCCAGCAGCCCGGGGTCTAGCGGGGGCGGGACAGATACGCAGTATTTT. It is translated as CASSPGSSGGGTDTQYF. The chain is built from TRBV11-2 and TRBJ2-3, with TRBD2 matching 10 bases. V lost 5 bases and J lost 3; bases outside the gene matches: 11. The CDR3 sequence is 17 residues long. The V gene's germline CDR1 is SGHAT and CDR2 FQNNGV. Full variable domain (missing parts from reference TRBV11-2 and TRBJ2-3): EAGVAQSPRYKIIEKRQSVAFWCNPISGHATLYWYQQILGQGPKLLIQFQNNGVVDDSQLPKDRFSAERLKGVDSTLKIQPAKLEDSAVYLCASSPGSSGGGTDTQYFGPGTRLTVL.

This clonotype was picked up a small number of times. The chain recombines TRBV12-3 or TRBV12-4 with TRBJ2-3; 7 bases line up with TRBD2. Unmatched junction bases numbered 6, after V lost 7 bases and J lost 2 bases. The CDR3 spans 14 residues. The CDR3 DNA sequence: TGTGCCAGCACCAAAGCGGGGTACACAGATACGCAGTATTTT. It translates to CASTKAGYTDTQYF.

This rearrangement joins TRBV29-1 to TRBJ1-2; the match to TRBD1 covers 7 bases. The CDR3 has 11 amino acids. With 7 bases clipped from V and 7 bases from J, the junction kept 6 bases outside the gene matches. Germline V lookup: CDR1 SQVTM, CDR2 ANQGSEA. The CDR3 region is CSARTGSGYTF. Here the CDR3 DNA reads TGCAGCGCCAGGACAGGCTCTGGCTACACCTTC. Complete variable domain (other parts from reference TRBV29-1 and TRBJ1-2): SAVISQKPSRDICQRGTSLTIQCQVDSQVTMMFWYRQQPGQSLTLIATANQGSEATYESGFVIDKFPISRPNLTFSTLTVSNMSPEDSSIYLCSARTGSGYTFGSGTRLTVV.

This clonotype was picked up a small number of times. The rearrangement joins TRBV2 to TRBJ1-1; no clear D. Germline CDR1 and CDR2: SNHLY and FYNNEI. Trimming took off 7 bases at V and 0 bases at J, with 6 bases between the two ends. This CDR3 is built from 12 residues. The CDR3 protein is CASNAMNTEAFF. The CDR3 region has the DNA TGTGCCAGCAATGCCATGAACACTGAAGCTTTCTTT.

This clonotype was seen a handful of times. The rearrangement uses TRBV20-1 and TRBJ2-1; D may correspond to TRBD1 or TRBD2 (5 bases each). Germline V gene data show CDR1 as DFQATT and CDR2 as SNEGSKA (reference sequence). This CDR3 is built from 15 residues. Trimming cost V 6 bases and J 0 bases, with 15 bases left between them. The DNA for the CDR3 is TGCAGTGCGGACCCGGGACGGGGCTCCTACAATGAGCAGTTCTTC. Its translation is CSADPGRGSYNEQFF.

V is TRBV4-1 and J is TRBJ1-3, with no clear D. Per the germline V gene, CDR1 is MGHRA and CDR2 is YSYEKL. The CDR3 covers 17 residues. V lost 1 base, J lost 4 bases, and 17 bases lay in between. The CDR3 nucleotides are TGCGCCAGCAGCCAAGTCGCCGGTCCCACCGAGGGAAACACCATATATTTT. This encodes CASSQVAGPTEGNTIYF.

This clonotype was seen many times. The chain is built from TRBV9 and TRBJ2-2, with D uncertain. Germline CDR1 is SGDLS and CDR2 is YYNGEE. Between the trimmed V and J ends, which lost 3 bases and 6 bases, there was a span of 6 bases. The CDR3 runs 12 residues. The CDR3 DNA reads TGTGCCAGCAGCGAGTCGGCCGGGGAGCTGTTTTTT. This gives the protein CASSESAGELFF.

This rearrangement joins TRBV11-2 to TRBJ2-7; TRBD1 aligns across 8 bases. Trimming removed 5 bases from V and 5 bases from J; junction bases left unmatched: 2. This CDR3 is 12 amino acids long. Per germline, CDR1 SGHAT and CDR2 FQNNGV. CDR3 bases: TGTGCCAGCAGCCAGACAGGGGACGAGCAGTACTTC. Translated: CASSQTGDEQYF.

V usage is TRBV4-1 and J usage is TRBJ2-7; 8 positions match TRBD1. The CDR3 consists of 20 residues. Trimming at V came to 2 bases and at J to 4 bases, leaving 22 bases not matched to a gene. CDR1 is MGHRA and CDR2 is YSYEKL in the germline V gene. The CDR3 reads CASSQIWDGTGLPTRYEQYV. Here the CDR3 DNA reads TGCGCCAGCAGCCAAATCTGGGACGGGACAGGCCTTCCTACCCGTTACGAGCAGTACGTC.

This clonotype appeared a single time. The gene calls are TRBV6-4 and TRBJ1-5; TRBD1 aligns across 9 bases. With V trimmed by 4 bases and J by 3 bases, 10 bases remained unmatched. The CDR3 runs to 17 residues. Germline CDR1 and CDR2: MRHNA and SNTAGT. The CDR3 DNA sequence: TGTGCCAGCAGTGTGGGGGGGGACAGGGATTCCAATCAGCCCCAGCATTTT. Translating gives CASSVGGDRDSNQPQHF.

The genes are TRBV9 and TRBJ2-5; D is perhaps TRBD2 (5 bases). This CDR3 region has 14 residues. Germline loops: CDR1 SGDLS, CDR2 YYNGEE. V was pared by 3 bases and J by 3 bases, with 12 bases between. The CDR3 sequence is CASSARVREETQYF. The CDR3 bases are TGTGCCAGCAGCGCGCGGGTTAGAGAAGAGACCCAGTACTTC.

CDR3 DNA sequence: TGTGCCAGCGAAAGTACTGATCTAGCGGGAAACAATGAGCAGTTCTTC. As protein: CASESTDLAGNNEQFF. The chain has TRBV6-2 or TRBV6-3 and TRBJ2-1, with 9 bases lining up with TRBD2. CDR1 MNHEY and CDR2 SVGEGT come from the germline V gene. Trimming at V came to 8 bases and at J to 5 bases, leaving 13 bases not matched to a gene. The CDR3 covers 16 residues.

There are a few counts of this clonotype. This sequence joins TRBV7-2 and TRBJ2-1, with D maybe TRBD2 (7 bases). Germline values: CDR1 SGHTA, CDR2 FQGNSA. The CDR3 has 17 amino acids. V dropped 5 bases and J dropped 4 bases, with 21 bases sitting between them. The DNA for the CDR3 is TGTGCCAGCAGCGATCAGATAGGGGGGGGCTTTTACAATGAGCAGTTCTTC. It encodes CASSDQIGGGFYNEQFF.

DNA of the CDR3: TGCAGTGCTAGACCTCCTCTAGCGGGGCAAGGAGATACGCAGTATTTT. It is translated as CSARPPLAGQGDTQYF. The genes are TRBV20-1 and TRBJ2-3; TRBD2 matches 9 bases. CDR3 length equals 16 residues. J was trimmed by 5 bases and V by 2 bases; bases with no gene match: 11. CDR1 is DFQATT, CDR2 SNEGSKA, per germline (reference sequence).

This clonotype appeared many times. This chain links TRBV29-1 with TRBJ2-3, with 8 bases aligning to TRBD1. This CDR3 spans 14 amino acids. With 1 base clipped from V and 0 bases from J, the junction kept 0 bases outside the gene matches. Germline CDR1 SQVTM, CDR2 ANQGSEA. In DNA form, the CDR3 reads TGCAGCGTTGAAGGGACAGGGAGCACAGATACGCAGTATTTT. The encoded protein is CSVEGTGSTDTQYF.

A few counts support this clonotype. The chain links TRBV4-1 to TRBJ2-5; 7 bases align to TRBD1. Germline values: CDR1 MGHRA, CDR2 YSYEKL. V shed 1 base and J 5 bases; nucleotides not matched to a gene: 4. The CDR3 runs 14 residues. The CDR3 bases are TGCGCCAGCAGCCAAGCTGGGACAGTGGAGACCCAGTACTTC. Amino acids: CASSQAGTVETQYF.

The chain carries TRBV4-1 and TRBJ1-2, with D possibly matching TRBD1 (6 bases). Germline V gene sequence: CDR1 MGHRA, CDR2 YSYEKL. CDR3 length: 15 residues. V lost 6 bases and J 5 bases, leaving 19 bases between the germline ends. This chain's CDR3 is CASRSRGAVGYGYTF. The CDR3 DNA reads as TGCGCCAGCAGGTCCCGGGGGGCGGTAGGGTATGGCTACACCTTC.

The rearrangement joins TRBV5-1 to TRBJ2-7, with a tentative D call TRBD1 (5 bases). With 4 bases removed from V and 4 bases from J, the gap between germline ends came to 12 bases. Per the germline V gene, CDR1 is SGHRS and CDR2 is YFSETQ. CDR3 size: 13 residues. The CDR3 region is CASSGAVGYEQYF. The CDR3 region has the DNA TGCGCCAGCAGCGGGGCGGTCGGGTACGAGCAGTACTTC. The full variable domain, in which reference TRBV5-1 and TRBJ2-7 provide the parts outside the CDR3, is KAGVTQTPRYLIKTRGQQVTLSCSPISGHRSVSWYQQTPGQGLQFLFEYFSETQRNKGNFPGRFSGRQFSNSRSEMNVSTLELGDSALYLCASSGAVGYEQYFGPGTRLTVT.

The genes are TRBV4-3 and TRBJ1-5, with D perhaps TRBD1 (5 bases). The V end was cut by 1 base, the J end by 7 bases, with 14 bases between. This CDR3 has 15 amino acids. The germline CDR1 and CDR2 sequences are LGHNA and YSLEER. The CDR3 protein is CASSQGDSPGQPQHF. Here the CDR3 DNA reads TGCGCCAGCAGCCAAGGCGACAGTCCGGGACAGCCCCAGCATTTT.

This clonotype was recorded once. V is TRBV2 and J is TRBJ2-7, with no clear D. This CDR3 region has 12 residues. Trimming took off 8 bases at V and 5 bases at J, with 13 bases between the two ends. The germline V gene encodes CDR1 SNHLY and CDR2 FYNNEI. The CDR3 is CASLHGKDEQYF. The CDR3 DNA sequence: TGTGCCAGCCTCCACGGAAAGGACGAGCAGTACTTC.